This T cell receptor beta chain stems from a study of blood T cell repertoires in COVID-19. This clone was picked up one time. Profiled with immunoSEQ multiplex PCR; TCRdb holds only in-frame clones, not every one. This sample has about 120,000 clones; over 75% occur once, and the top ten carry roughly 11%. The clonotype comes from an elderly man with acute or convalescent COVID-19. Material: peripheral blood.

CDR3 sequence (DNA): TGTGCCAGCAGTCCAGGGGTTGGCTACACCTTC. Amino acids: CASSPGVGYTF. The chain uses TRBV12-3 or TRBV12-4 and TRBJ1-2, with a tentative D call TRBD1 (6 bases). The CDR3 runs 11 residues. V lost 5 bases and J lost 7, with 8 bases in between.